This is a list of T cell receptor beta chains from one sample in a study of shared clonotypes between healthy human individuals. The protocol was immunoSEQ multiplex PCR, while the TCRdb copy is restricted to in-frame clones and leaves out a portion. This table has under 1,100,000 clones, approximately 70% appearing once. The sample taken for sequencing was memory CD4+ T cells sorted from blood. The origin of the receptors is a young man in good health. Both conserved end residues are trimmed from each CDR3.

TRBJ1-6,TRBV5-1,ASSPSGQGGGALH
TRBJ2-7,TRBV27,ATSLTVLSYEQY
TRBJ1-2,TRBV27,ASSFRREANYGYT
TRBJ1-3,TRBV6-5,ASSQALGSGNTIY
TRBJ1-2,TRBV6-1,ASSEAWGQPNYGYT
TRBJ1-3,TRBV10-3,AIRSMTGRANSGNTIY
TRBJ2-3,TRBV2,ASSEYYRGPVADTQY
TRBJ2-3,TRBV5-5,ASSRRGGQSTDTQY
TRBJ1-1,TRBV30,AWKLMNTEAF
TRBJ1-4,TRBV19,ATRGGTTNEKLF
TRBJ2-7,TRBV7-9,ASSLGHPSDEQY
TRBJ2-7,TRBV11-2,ASRGTAHEQY
TRBJ2-1,TRBV25-1,ASSAPGLGGFEQF
TRBJ2-5,TRBV4-1,ASSQGLGQGEETQY
TRBJ2-1,TRBV10-2,ASSAATMSYEQF
TRBJ2-3,TRBV7-2,ASSLGPRSDTQY
TRBJ1-4,TRBV7-2,ARSLAARLSLF
TRBJ1-1,TRBV5-4,ASSLASPGLTEAF
TRBJ2-1,TRBV7-2,ASTYPGTSDHEQF
TRBJ2-7,TRBV18,ASSPSGTGLNYEQY
TRBJ2-7,TRBV27,ASSLMGLAGGPKYEQY
TRBJ2-7,TRBV7-2,ASSPGLAREQY
TRBJ2-4,TRBV9,ASSAHGTGGSIQY
TRBJ2-2,TRBV6-1,ASKWGATGELF
TRBJ1-2,TRBV7-9,ASSLRDGYGYT
TRBJ2-1,TRBV7-6,ASSPQGNEQF
TRBJ2-6,TRBV18,ASSPPQGRTGANVLT
TRBJ1-1,TRBV9,ASSAYGTANTEAF
TRBJ1-2,TRBV4-2,ASSQDPTDPYGYT
TRBJ1-6,TRBV14,ASSQGGLGSPLH
TRBJ1-5,TRBV19,ASRGNNQPQH
TRBJ1-1,TRBV30,AWSRGGLPTEAF
TRBJ2-3,TRBV30,AWKIRLAGVTDTQY
TRBJ1-6,TRBV6-5,ASGGTSLSPLH
TRBJ2-5,TRBV2,ASSITSGSQETQY
TRBJ2-3,TRBV11-2,ASSFGAGGGTDTQY
TRBJ1-1,TRBV13,ASSPPPVNTEAF
TRBJ2-2,TRBV7-7,ASSPTSMGSGELF
-,TRBV5-6,ASSLLAGAGEQY
TRBJ2-1,TRBV28,ASSLLGLLAGPYNEQF
TRBJ1-5,TRBV28,ASTQSTAGNQPQH
TRBJ1-5,TRBV7-2,ASSLVVLQGSNQPQH
TRBJ2-1,TRBV11-2,ASSSLAGLKAGLNNEQF
TRBJ2-2,TRBV5-1,ASNAGRSTGELF
TRBJ2-7,TRBV11-2,ASSSDEAHEQY
TRBJ1-3,TRBV6-1,ASSFSQGAGNTIY
TRBJ2-7,TRBV5-6,ASSSRGGVLDEQY
TRBJ2-7,TRBV5-4,ASSPTGSSQSYEQY
TRBJ1-3,TRBV19,ASGTWRGTIY
TRBJ2-3,TRBV28,ASSLSDRGKY
TRBJ2-1,TRBV29-1,SVESGTSGRTYNEQF